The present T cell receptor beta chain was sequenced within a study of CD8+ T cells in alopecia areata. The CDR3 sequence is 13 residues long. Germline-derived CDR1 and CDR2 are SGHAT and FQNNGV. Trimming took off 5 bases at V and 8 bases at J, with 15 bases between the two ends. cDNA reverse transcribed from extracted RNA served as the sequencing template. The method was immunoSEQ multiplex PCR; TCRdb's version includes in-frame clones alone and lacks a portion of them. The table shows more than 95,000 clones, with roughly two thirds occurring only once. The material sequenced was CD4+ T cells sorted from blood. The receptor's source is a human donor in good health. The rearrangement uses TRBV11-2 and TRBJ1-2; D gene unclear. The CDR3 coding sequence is TGTGCCAGCAGCCCGGTCCGACCCTCCGGCTACACCTTC. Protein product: CASSPVRPSGYTF.